This T cell receptor beta chain was identified in a study of blood T cell repertoires in COVID-19. The CDR3 spans 16 residues. Trimming pared 4 bases from V and 2 bases from J, leaving 17 bases between. Germline values: CDR1 LNHDA, CDR2 SQIVND (reference sequence). Each participant's cohort was designated according to participant-reported clinical history. In the original workflow: Reference gene primer amplification gave estimated nucleated cell counts. The method was immunoSEQ multiplex PCR; TCRdb's version includes in-frame clones alone and lacks a portion of them. Clone size and V and J calls were adopted from that table, with D and trimming inferred from the DNA. The sample has roughly 360,000 clones, around 89% seen once.

The clonotype originates from a woman in her twenties or thirties with acute COVID-19. The specimen sequenced was PBMCs or T cells enriched from blood (not recorded which). This chain joins TRBV19 and TRBJ1-2; D unresolved. The CDR3: CASSNRQPGSNYGYTF. The CDR3 DNA follows: TGTGCCAGTAGTAACCGCCAGCCGGGGTCAAACTATGGCTACACCTTC.